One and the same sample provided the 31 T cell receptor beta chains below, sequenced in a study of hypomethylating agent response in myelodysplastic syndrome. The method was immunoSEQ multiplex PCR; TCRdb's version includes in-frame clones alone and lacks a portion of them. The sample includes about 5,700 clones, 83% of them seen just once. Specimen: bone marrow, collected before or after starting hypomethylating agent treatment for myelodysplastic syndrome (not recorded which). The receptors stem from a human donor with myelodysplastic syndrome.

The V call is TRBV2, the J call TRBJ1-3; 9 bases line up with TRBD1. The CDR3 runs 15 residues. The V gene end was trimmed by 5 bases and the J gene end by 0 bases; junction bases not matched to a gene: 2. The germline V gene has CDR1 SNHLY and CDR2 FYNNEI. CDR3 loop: CASSQQGASGNTIYF. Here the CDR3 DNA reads TGTGCCAGCAGTCAACAGGGGGCCTCTGGAAACACCATATATTTT.

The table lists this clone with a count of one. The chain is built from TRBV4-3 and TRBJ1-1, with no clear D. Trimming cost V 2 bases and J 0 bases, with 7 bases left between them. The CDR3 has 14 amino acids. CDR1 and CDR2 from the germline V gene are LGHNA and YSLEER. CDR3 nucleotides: TGCGCCAGCAGCCAACTACAAGTGAACACTGAAGCTTTCTTT. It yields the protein CASSQLQVNTEAFF.

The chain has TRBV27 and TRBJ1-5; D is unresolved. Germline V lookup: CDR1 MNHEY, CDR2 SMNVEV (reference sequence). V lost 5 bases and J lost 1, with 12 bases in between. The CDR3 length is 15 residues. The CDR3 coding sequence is TGTGCCAGCAGTATCGGGTCCCCCAGCAATCAGCCCCAGCATTTT. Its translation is CASSIGSPSNQPQHF.

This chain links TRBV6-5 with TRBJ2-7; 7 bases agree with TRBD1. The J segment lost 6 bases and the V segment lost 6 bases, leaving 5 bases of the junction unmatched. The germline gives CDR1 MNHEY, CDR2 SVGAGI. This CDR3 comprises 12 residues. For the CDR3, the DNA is TGTGCCAGCAGCAATACAGGGGTCGAGCAGTACTTC. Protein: CASSNTGVEQYF.

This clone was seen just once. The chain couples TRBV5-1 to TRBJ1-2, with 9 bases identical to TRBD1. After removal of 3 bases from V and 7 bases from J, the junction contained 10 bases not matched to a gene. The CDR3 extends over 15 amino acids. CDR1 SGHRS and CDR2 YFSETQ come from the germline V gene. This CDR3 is CASSSIRDRERGYTF. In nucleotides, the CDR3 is TGCGCCAGCAGCTCTATCCGGGACAGGGAACGTGGCTACACCTTC.

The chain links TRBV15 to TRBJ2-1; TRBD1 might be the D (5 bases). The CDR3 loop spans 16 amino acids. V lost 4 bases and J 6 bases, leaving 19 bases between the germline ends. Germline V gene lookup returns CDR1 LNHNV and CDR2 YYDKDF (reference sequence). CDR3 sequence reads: CATSTPGWDFGNEQFF. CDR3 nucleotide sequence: TGTGCCACCAGCACCCCAGGGTGGGATTTCGGCAATGAGCAGTTCTTC.

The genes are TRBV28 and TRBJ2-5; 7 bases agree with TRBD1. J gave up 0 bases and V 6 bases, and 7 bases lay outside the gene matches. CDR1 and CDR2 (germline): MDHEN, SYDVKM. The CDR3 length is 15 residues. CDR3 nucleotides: TGTGCCAGCAGAAGGACAGGAGTTAACCAAGAGACCCAGTACTTC. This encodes CASRRTGVNQETQYF.

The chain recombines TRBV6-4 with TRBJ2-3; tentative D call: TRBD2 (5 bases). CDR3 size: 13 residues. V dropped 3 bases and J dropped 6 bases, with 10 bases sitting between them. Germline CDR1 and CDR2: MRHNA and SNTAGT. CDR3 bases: TGTGCCAGCAGTGAAAAATGGGAGGATACGCAGTATTTT. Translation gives CASSEKWEDTQYF.

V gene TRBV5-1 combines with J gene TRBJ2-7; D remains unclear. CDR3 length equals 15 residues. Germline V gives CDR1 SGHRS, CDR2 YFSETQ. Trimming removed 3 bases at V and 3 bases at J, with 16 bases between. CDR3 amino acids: CASSSSELLVYEQYF. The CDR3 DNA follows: TGCGCCAGCAGCTCTTCCGAACTTTTAGTCTACGAGCAGTACTTC.

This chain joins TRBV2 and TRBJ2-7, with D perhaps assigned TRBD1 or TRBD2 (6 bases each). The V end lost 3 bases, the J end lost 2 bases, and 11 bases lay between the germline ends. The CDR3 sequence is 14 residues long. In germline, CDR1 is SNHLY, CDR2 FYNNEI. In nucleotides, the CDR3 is TGTGCCAGCAGTGACAGTGGGGGGCCCTACGAGCAGTACTTC. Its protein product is CASSDSGGPYEQYF.

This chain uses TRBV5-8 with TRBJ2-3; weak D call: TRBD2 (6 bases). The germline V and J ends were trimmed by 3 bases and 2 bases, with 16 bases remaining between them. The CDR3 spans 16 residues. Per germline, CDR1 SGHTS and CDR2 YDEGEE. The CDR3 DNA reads TGTGCCAGCAGCTCGGACTATCCCCACTACACAGATACGCAGTATTTT. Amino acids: CASSSDYPHYTDTQYF.

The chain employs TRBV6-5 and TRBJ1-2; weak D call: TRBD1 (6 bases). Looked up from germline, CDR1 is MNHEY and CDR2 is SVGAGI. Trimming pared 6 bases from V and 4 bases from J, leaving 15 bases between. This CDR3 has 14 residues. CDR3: CASRTTGTGYGYTF. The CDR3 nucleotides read TGTGCCAGCAGAACAACAGGGACGGGCTATGGCTACACCTTC.

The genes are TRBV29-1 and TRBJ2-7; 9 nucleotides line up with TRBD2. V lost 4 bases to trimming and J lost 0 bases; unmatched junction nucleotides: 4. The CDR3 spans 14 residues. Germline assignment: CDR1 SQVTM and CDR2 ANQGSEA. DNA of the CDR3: TGCAGCGTTGTAGGAGCGGGGGGCTCCTACGAGCAGTACTTC. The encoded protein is CSVVGAGGSYEQYF.

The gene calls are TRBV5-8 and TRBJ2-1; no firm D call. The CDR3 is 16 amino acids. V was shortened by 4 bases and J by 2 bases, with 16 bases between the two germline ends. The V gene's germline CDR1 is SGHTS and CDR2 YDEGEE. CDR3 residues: CASSLSRVVTYNEQFF. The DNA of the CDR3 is TGTGCCAGCAGCCTCTCCCGGGTCGTAACCTACAATGAGCAGTTCTTC.

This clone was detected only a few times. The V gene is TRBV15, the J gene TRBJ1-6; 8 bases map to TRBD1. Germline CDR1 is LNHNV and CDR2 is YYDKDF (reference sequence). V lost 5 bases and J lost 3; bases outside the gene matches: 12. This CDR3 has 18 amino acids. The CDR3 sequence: CATSRAPTGARYNSPLHF. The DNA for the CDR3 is TGTGCCACCAGCCGGGCACCGACAGGGGCGCGCTATAATTCACCCCTCCACTTT.

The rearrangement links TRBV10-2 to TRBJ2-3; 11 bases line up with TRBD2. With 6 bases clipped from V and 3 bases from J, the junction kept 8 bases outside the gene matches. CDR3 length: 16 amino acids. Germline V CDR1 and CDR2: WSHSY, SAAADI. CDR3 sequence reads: CASSGVGLAATDTQYF. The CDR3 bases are TGCGCCAGCAGCGGGGTGGGACTAGCGGCGACAGATACGCAGTATTTT.

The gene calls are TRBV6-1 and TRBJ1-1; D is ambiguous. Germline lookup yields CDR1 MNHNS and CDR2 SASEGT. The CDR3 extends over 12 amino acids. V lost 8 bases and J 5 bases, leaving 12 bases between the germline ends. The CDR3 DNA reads TGTGCCAGCGGGCACGGAGAAACTGAAGCTTTCTTT. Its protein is CASGHGETEAFF.

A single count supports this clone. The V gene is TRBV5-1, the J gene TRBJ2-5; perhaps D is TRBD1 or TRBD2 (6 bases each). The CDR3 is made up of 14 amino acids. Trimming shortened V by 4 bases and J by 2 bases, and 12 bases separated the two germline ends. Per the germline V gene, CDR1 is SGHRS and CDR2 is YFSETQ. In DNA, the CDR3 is TGCGCCAGCAGCGGCCAGGGGAGGCAAGAGACCCAGTACTTC. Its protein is CASSGQGRQETQYF.

In DNA, the CDR3 is TGCGCCAGCAGCCCCGACAGGGGGATGGAGACTGAAGCTTTCTTT. This gives the protein CASSPDRGMETEAFF. The rearrangement uses TRBV5-1 and TRBJ1-1; the match to TRBD1 covers 9 bases. Germline V gene data show CDR1 as SGHRS and CDR2 as YFSETQ. The V and J ends lost 4 bases and 5 bases, in that order; junction bases with no gene match: 9. This CDR3 spans 15 amino acids.

The CDR3 DNA reads TGTGCCAGCAGCTTAGGTCTTCATGGGACCTACGAGCAGTACTTC. Translation: CASSLGLHGTYEQYF. The V call is TRBV5-6, the J call TRBJ2-7; D not certain. The CDR3 totals 15 residues. The germline gives CDR1 SGHDT, CDR2 YYEEEE. Trimming removed 2 bases from V and 2 bases from J, with 14 bases in between.

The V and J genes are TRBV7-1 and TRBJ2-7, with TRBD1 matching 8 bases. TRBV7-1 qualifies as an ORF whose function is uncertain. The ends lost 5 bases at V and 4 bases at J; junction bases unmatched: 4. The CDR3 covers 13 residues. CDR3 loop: CASSEGQAYEQYF. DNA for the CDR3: TGTGCCAGCAGCGAGGGACAGGCGTACGAGCAGTACTTC.

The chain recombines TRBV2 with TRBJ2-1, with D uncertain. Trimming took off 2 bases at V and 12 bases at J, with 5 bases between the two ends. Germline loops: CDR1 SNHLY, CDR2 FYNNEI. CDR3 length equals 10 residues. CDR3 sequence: CASSELGQFF. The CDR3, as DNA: TGTGCCAGCAGTGAACTGGGGCAGTTCTTC.

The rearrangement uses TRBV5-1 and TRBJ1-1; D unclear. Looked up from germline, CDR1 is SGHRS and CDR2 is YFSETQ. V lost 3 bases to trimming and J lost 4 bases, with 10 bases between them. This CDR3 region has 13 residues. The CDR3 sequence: CASSYPGATEAFF. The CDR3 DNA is TGCGCCAGCAGCTACCCAGGAGCCACTGAAGCTTTCTTT.

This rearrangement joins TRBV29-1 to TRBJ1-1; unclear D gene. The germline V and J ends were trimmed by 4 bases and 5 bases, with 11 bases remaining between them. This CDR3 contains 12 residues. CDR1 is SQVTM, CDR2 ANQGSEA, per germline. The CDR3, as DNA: TGCAGCGTTGCCGTAATGGGGACTGAAGCTTTCTTT. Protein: CSVAVMGTEAFF.

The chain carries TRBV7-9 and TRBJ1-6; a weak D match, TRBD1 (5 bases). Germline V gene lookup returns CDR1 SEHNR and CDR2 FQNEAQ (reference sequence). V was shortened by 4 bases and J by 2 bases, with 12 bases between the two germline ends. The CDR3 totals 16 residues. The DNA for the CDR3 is TGTGCCAGCAGCTCCATTGGACACCCCTATAATTCACCCCTCCACTTT. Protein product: CASSSIGHPYNSPLHF.

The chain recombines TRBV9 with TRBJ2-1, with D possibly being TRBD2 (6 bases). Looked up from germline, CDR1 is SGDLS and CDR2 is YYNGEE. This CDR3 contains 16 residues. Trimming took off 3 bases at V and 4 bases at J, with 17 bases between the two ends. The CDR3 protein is CASSAPGGAVYNEQFF. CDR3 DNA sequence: TGTGCCAGCAGCGCGCCCGGAGGGGCCGTATACAATGAGCAGTTCTTC.

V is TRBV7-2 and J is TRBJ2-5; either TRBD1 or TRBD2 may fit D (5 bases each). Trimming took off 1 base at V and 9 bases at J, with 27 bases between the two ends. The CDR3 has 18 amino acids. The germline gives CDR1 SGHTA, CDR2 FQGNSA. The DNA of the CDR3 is TGTGCCAGCAGCTTAGAGGGAATAATGGGACCCTGGGGTGAGGCCCAGTACTTC. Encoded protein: CASSLEGIMGPWGEAQYF.

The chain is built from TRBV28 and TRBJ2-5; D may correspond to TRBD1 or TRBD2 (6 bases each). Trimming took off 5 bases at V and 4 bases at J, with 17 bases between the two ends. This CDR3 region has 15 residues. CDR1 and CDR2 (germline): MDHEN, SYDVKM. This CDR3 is CASSRAAGGAETQYF. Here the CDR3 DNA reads TGTGCCAGCAGTCGCGCGGCCGGGGGCGCAGAGACCCAGTACTTC.

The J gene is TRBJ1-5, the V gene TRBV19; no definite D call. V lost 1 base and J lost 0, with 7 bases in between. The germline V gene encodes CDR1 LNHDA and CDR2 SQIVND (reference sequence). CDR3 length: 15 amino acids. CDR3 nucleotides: TGTGCCAGTAGTATAGGGGATTTTAGCAATCAGCCCCAGCATTTT. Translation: CASSIGDFSNQPQHF.

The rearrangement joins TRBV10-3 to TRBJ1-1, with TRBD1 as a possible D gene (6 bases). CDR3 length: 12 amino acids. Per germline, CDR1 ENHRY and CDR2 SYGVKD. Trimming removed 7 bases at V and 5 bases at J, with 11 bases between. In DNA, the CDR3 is TGTGCCATCACCGAGGGGGGGACTGAAGCTTTCTTT. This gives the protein CAITEGGTEAFF.

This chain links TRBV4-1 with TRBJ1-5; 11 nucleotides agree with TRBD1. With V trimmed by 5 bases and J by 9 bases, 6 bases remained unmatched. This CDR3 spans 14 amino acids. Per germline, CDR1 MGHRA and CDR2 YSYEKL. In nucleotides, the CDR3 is TGCGCCAGCAGCTACGGACAGGGGGCGAGGCCCCAGCATTTT. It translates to CASSYGQGARPQHF.